Reported below is one T cell receptor beta chain. V trimming: 6 bases; J trimming: 2 bases; junction bases outside the gene matches: 8. Per the germline V gene, CDR1 is MNHEY and CDR2 is SVGAGI. The CDR3 has 15 residues. The sample comes from a study of blood T cell repertoires in COVID-19. Assay: immunoSEQ multiplex PCR; the TCRdb copy retains only in-frame clones and omits some. Here the sample spans about 50,000 clones, approximately 86% being singletons. The genes are TRBV6-5 and TRBJ2-7, with TRBD1 matching 9 bases. The sample consisted of PBMCs or T cells enriched from blood (not recorded which). The receptor comes from a woman in her 50s who had recovered from COVID-19. Written as DNA, the CDR3 is TGTGCCAGCAGAGCGGACAGGGGAATCACCTACGAGCAGTACTTC. Translated: CASRADRGITYEQYF.